This T cell receptor beta chain emerged from a study of OX40 agonist ivuxolimab in advanced cancers. TCRdb's copy holds only in-frame clones and misses some; the assay was immunoSEQ multiplex PCR. The sample includes 86,000 or so clones, roughly nine tenths of them seen just once. The CDR3 is 15 amino acids. V shed 4 bases, J shed 1 base, and the junction held 1 base outside the gene matches. Germline V gene lookup returns CDR1 LNHDA and CDR2 SQIVND (reference sequence). The chain employs TRBV19 and TRBJ2-5; 12 nucleotides match TRBD2. The clonotype originates from an adult with an advanced solid tumor such as melanoma, head and neck, liver or kidney cancer. The sample consisted of CD4+ or CD8+ T cells sorted from blood, taken in a trial of the OX40 agonist ivuxolimab. The CDR3 is CASSRTSGIQETQYF. In nucleotides, the CDR3 is TGTGCCAGTAGTAGGACTAGCGGGATCCAAGAGACCCAGTACTTC. The variable domain in full, completed from reference TRBV19 and TRBJ2-5, reads DGGITQSPKYLFRKEGQNVTLSCEQNLNHDAMYWYRQDPGQGLRLIYYSQIVNDFQKGDIAEGYSVSREKKESFPLTVTSAQKNPTAFYLCASSRTSGIQETQYFGPGTRLLVL.